The 22 T cell receptor beta chains below come from one sample, sequenced in a study of blood T cell repertoires in COVID-19. Measured with immunoSEQ multiplex PCR; TCRdb has only the in-frame clones, and not every one. The data hold some 250,000 clones, with over 70% observed a single time. What was sequenced was peripheral blood. These receptors all stem from a woman at least 80 years old with acute or convalescent COVID-19.

The chain employs TRBV7-9 and TRBJ2-5; TRBD1 is a possible D gene (6 bases). Germline CDR1 and CDR2: SEHNR and FQNEAQ (reference sequence). Trimming removed 5 bases from V and 5 bases from J, with 15 bases in between. This CDR3 contains 14 residues. DNA of the CDR3: TGTGCCAGCAGCCCCGTAGGGGGTGGGGAGACCCAGTACTTC. It encodes CASSPVGGGETQYF.

Only a few counts were recorded for this clone. This chain connects TRBV9 to TRBJ2-1; 8 nucleotides match TRBD2. This CDR3 spans 15 amino acids. In germline, CDR1 is SGDLS, CDR2 YYNGEE. V lost 0 bases and J lost 7; bases outside the gene matches: 6. CDR3 bases: TGTGCCAGCAGCGTAGGTCCAGCGGGAGCGAATGAGCAGTTCTTC. This encodes CASSVGPAGANEQFF. The full variable domain, in which reference TRBV9 and TRBJ2-1 provide the parts outside the CDR3, is DSGVTQTPKHLITATGQRVTLRCSPRSGDLSVYWYQQSLDQGLQFLIQYYNGEERAKGNILERFSAQQFPDLHSELNLSSLELGDSALYFCASSVGPAGANEQFFGPGTRLTVL.

CDR3 sequence: CASSQEEVSSRGGELFF. CDR3 coding DNA: TGCGCCAGCAGCCAAGAGGAGGTTAGCTCTCGGGGCGGGGAGCTGTTTTTT. This rearrangement joins TRBV4-1 to TRBJ2-2, with D maybe TRBD2 (5 bases). V was cut by 0 bases and J by 7 bases, with 18 bases left in between. CDR1 and CDR2 (germline): MGHRA, YSYEKL. CDR3 length equals 17 residues.

This sequence joins TRBV24-1 and TRBJ1-4; 8 positions agree with TRBD1. Germline assignment: CDR1 KGHDR and CDR2 SFDVKD. This CDR3 contains 11 residues. This CDR3 is CENRGGEKLFF. Written as DNA, the CDR3 is TGTGAAAACAGGGGGGGAGAAAAACTGTTTTTT.

The chain has TRBV7-7 and TRBJ2-7, with TRBD2 matching 13 bases. CDR1 and CDR2 (germline): SSHAT, FNYEAQ (reference sequence). V lost 5 bases and J lost 2; bases outside the gene matches: 3. The CDR3 is 15 residues long. CDR3 residues: CASSLGTSGTYEQYF. CDR3 DNA sequence: TGTGCCAGCAGCCTCGGGACTAGCGGGACCTACGAGCAGTACTTC.

The chain carries TRBV7-2 and TRBJ1-3; D gene unclear. The V and J ends lost 3 bases and 0 bases respectively, with 6 bases between them. CDR1 SGHTA and CDR2 FQGNSA come from the germline V gene. This CDR3 contains 14 residues. The CDR3 sequence: CASSFRDSGNTIYF. The CDR3 DNA is TGTGCCAGCAGCTTCCGCGACTCTGGAAACACCATATATTTT.

The chain has TRBV18 and TRBJ2-2; D is perhaps TRBD1 (6 bases). This CDR3 is built from 16 residues. The V and J ends lost 1 base and 2 bases respectively, with 11 bases between them. CDR1 and CDR2 from the germline V gene are KGHSH and LQKENI. The CDR3 is CASSPQQQGNTGELFF. Written as DNA, the CDR3 is TGTGCCAGCTCACCACAACAACAGGGTAACACCGGGGAGCTGTTTTTT. The full variable domain, rest sourced from reference TRBV18 and TRBJ2-2, is NAGVMQNPRHLVRRRGQEARLRCSPMKGHSHVYWYRQLPEEGLKFMVYLQKENIIDESGMPKERFSAEFPKEGPSILRIQQVVRGDSAAYFCASSPQQQGNTGELFFGEGSRLTVL.

This clone was observed a single time. The rearrangement uses TRBV6-1 and TRBJ1-1; D is perhaps TRBD1 (5 bases). The germline CDR1 and CDR2 sequences are MNHNS and SASEGT. The CDR3 has 14 amino acids. The V and J ends lost 2 bases and 2 bases respectively, with 9 bases between them. The CDR3 region is CASSERWGNTEAFF. CDR3 DNA: TGTGCCAGCAGTGAACGGTGGGGCAACACTGAAGCTTTCTTT.

The sample holds a few counts of this clone. Other nucleotide sequences from this sample produce the same CDR3. The rearrangement links TRBV19 to TRBJ1-5; a possible D gene is TRBD1 (6 bases). The V end lost 6 bases, the J end lost 0 bases, and 9 bases lay between the germline ends. CDR1 and CDR2 (germline): LNHDA, SQIVND (reference sequence). The CDR3 is 14 amino acids. CDR3 coding DNA: TGTGCCAGTAGCATACAGGGTAGCAATCAGCCCCAGCATTTT. Its protein is CASSIQGSNQPQHF.

This clone was counted once. In nucleotides, the CDR3 is TGTGCCAGCAGCCTGGGAATAACAGGGAAAACCGGGGAGCTGTTTTTT. It codes for CASSLGITGKTGELFF. The chain has TRBV3-1 (or the pseudogene TRBV3-2) and TRBJ2-2, with a tentative D call TRBD1 (6 bases). The CDR3 has 16 amino acids. V dropped 4 bases and J dropped 5 bases, with 17 bases sitting between them. Germline V gene sequence: CDR1 LGHDT, CDR2 YNNKEL (reference sequence).

This clone was seen a handful of times. The chain carries TRBV5-1 and TRBJ2-6, with D tentatively TRBD2 (5 bases). V was trimmed by 4 bases and J by 0 bases, leaving 8 bases between them. The CDR3 runs to 15 residues. The germline V gene has CDR1 SGHRS and CDR2 YFSETQ. CDR3 region: CASSQEGSGANVLTF. Here the CDR3 DNA reads TGCGCCAGCAGCCAAGAGGGCTCTGGGGCCAACGTCCTGACTTTC.

The chain recombines TRBV6-1 with TRBJ1-5; 8 nucleotides line up with TRBD1. CDR1 and CDR2 (germline): MNHNS, SASEGT. The CDR3 is 18 amino acids. Trimming cost V 3 bases and J 5 bases; bases outside gene matches: 15. The CDR3 loop is CASSDWTGSGLSHQPQHF. The CDR3 DNA sequence: TGTGCCAGCAGTGACTGGACAGGGTCGGGCCTCAGCCATCAGCCCCAGCATTTT.

The CDR3 sequence is CASSIGTAVRPLHF. The CDR3 DNA reads TGTGCCAGTAGTATAGGAACGGCGGTCCGGCCCCTCCACTTT. The rearrangement uses TRBV19 and TRBJ1-6; D is undetermined. V lost 1 base and J lost 13, with 14 bases in between. Germline V gene lookup returns CDR1 LNHDA and CDR2 SQIVND (reference sequence). The CDR3 runs 14 residues.

This clone was seen a single time. This chain connects TRBV19 to TRBJ2-7; TRBD2 matches at 9 bases. CDR3 length: 17 amino acids. Trimming removed 7 bases from V and 3 bases from J; junction bases left unmatched: 16. Germline V lookup: CDR1 LNHDA, CDR2 SQIVND (reference sequence). The CDR3 coding sequence is TGTGCCAGTACCCCGGTGCGGGGGGGCCTCAAACGCTACGAGCAGTACTTC. Its protein is CASTPVRGGLKRYEQYF.

This clone was observed once. The chain joins TRBV9 to TRBJ2-7, with TRBD1 as a possible D gene (6 bases). Germline V gene data show CDR1 as SGDLS and CDR2 as YYNGEE. V was pared by 3 bases and J by 5 bases, with 33 bases between. This CDR3 spans 20 amino acids. The CDR3 DNA sequence: TGTGCCAGCAGCGCCCTCCCGACCAACGTGGCAGGGGCAAATTATGACGAGCAGTACTTC. Encoded protein: CASSALPTNVAGANYDEQYF.

The chain combines TRBV4-1 with TRBJ2-1; 10 bases agree with TRBD1. V was clipped by 0 bases and J by 5 bases; unmatched bases: 4. This CDR3 contains 16 residues. Germline CDR1 is MGHRA and CDR2 is YSYEKL. The CDR3 spells CASSQDLGTGDNEQFF. CDR3 DNA: TGCGCCAGCAGCCAAGATCTCGGGACAGGGGACAATGAGCAGTTCTTC.

The chain is built from TRBV19 and TRBJ1-1, with 9 bases that match TRBD1. V gave up 6 bases and J gave up 5 bases; unmatched junction bases: 16. The germline V gene encodes CDR1 LNHDA and CDR2 SQIVND (reference sequence). The CDR3 runs 17 residues. The CDR3 coding sequence is TGTGCCAGTAGAACCGGGACAGGGACGATTCAAGGGACTGAAGCTTTCTTT. Protein sequence: CASRTGTGTIQGTEAFF.

This rearrangement joins TRBV4-2 to TRBJ2-7, with TRBD1 matching over 7 bases. Germline CDR1 is LGHNA and CDR2 is YNFKEQ. This CDR3 comprises 14 residues. V was clipped by 1 base and J by 6 bases; unmatched bases: 6. In nucleotides, the CDR3 is TGTGCCAGCAGCCAAGCTTATACAGGGGTCGAGCAGTACTTC. The encoded protein is CASSQAYTGVEQYF.

In this sample, this clone turned up a few times. The V call is TRBV5-1, the J call TRBJ1-5, with D perhaps matching TRBD1 (5 bases). The CDR3 loop spans 14 amino acids. The V gene's germline CDR1 is SGHRS and CDR2 YFSETQ. V dropped 7 bases and J dropped 2 bases, with 13 bases sitting between them. Written as DNA, the CDR3 is TGCGCCAGCGGGAGGGGAGCCGGCAATCAGCCCCAGCATTTT. Translating gives CASGRGAGNQPQHF.

CDR3 region: CASSLLAHQETQYF. The DNA for the CDR3 is TGTGCCAGCAGCTTGCTAGCGCACCAAGAGACCCAGTACTTC. The gene calls are TRBV5-5 and TRBJ2-5, with TRBD2 as a possible D gene (6 bases). V gave up 1 base and J gave up 0 bases, with 7 bases separating them. The CDR3 covers 14 residues. The germline V gene has CDR1 SGHKS and CDR2 YYEKEE (reference sequence).

The V gene is TRBV29-1, the J gene TRBJ1-1; TRBD1 aligns across 8 bases. Trimming at V came to 5 bases and at J to 5 bases, leaving 10 bases not matched to a gene. The CDR3 spans 14 residues. Looked up from germline, CDR1 is SQVTM and CDR2 is ANQGSEA. The CDR3 bases are TGCAGCGTTAGCAGCGGGACAGGAGATACTGAAGCTTTCTTT. As protein: CSVSSGTGDTEAFF.

In DNA, the CDR3 is TGTGCCAGCAGCCAAGGGTGGGCTGGTAATTCACCCCTCCACTTT. Protein product: CASSQGWAGNSPLHF. The chain uses TRBV3-1 (or the pseudogene TRBV3-2) and TRBJ1-6; D uncertain. Between the trimmed V and J ends, which lost 1 base and 6 bases, there was a span of 10 bases. The germline CDR1 and CDR2 sequences are LGHDT and YNNKEL (reference sequence). This CDR3 comprises 15 residues.